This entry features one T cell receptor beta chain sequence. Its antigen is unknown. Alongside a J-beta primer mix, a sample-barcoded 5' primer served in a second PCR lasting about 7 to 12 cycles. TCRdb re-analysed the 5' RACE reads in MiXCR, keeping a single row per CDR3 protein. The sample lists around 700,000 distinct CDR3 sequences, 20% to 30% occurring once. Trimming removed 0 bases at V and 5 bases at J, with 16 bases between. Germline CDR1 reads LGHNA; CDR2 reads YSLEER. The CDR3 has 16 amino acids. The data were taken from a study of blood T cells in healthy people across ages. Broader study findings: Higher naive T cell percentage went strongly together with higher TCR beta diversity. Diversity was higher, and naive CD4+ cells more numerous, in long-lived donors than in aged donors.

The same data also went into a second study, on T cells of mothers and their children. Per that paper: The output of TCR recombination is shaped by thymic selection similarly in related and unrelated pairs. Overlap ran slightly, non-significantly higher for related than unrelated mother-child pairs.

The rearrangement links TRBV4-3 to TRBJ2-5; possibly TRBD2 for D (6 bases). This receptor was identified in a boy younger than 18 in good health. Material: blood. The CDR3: CASSQDFGGFEETQYF. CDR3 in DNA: TGCGCCAGCAGCCAAGATTTCGGGGGTTTTGAGGAGACCCAGTACTTC.